The 21 T cell receptor beta chains in this list originate from one sample, sequenced in a study of OX40 agonist ivuxolimab in advanced cancers. The library was prepared using the immunoSEQ multiplex PCR assay. TCRdb's version of the immuneACCESS table is confined to in-frame rearrangements and falls short of the full clone set. An unresolved V gene accounts for under half of the shortfall where checked; the remainder is of unknown origin. Across this sample there are approximately 94,000 clones, with 80% to 90% seen only once. The ten largest clones add up to 1.1% of the sample. The specimen comprised CD4+ or CD8+ T cells sorted from blood, sampled in a trial of the OX40 agonist ivuxolimab. Source of these receptors: an adult with an advanced solid tumor such as melanoma, head and neck, liver or kidney cancer.

The gene calls are TRBV10-2 and TRBJ1-1, with D unresolved. CDR1 and CDR2 (germline): WSHSY, SAAADI. The CDR3 consists of 13 residues. V lost 7 bases, J lost 1 base, and 10 bases lay in between. Here the CDR3 DNA reads TGCGCCAGCACCAGCAATAAGAACACTGAAGCTTTCTTT. Translated, it gives CASTSNKNTEAFF.

This chain links TRBV5-4 with TRBJ1-2; D unclear. Germline V gives CDR1 SGHNT, CDR2 YYREEE (reference sequence). This CDR3 comprises 14 residues. V was clipped by 0 bases and J by 0 bases, with 6 bases between them. The CDR3 DNA reads as TGTGCCAGCAGCTTGGGGGGAACTAACTATGGCTACACCTTC. Amino acids: CASSLGGTNYGYTF.

CDR3 sequence reads: CASSSTLAGGSYNEQFF. For the CDR3, the DNA is TGTGCCAGCAGCTCAACCCTAGCGGGGGGGTCCTACAATGAGCAGTTCTTC. V and J are TRBV11-1 and TRBJ2-1; TRBD2 matches 12 bases. The junction had 5 bases not matched to a gene; V was cut back by 4 bases and J by 1 base. Germline-derived CDR1 and CDR2 are SGHAT and FQDESV (reference sequence). The CDR3 has 17 amino acids.

The V and J genes are TRBV19 and TRBJ1-1, with D unresolved. The V gene lost 3 bases and the J gene lost 4 bases, with 6 bases spanning the gap. The CDR3 has 12 amino acids. CDR1 and CDR2 (germline): LNHDA, SQIVND (reference sequence). The chain's CDR3 is CASSIGTTEAFF. The CDR3 DNA reads as TGTGCCAGTAGTATCGGTACCACTGAAGCTTTCTTT.

This rearrangement joins TRBV6-5 to TRBJ1-5; a possible D gene is TRBD1 (5 bases). This CDR3 contains 14 residues. Germline V lookup: CDR1 MNHEY, CDR2 SVGAGI. Trimming left V 5 bases short and J 2 bases short, with 10 bases between. Written as DNA, the CDR3 is TGTGCCAGCAGTGGGACGGATCGCAATCAGCCCCAGCATTTT. This codes for CASSGTDRNQPQHF.

The CDR3 loop is CASSQYRDRPTEAFF. The CDR3 DNA is TGTGCCAGCAGCCAATACCGGGACAGGCCCACTGAAGCTTTCTTT. This chain connects TRBV14 to TRBJ1-1, with TRBD1 matching over 8 bases. The V segment lost 2 bases and the J segment 4 bases; nucleotides outside the gene matches: 6. Germline lookup yields CDR1 SGHDN and CDR2 FVKESK. The CDR3 totals 15 residues.

Worth noting for this clone: The same CDR3 is also encoded by other DNA sequences in this sample. The V and J genes are TRBV7-8 and TRBJ1-5, with D unresolved. From germline, CDR1 is SGHVS and CDR2 FQNEAQ. This CDR3 is built from 14 residues. Between the trimmed V and J ends, which lost 0 bases and 6 bases, there was a span of 9 bases. The CDR3 is CASSLASGRQPQHF. The CDR3 DNA reads TGTGCCAGCAGCTTAGCCAGCGGGCGTCAGCCCCAGCATTTT.

The V call is TRBV28, the J call TRBJ1-3; 7 positions agree with TRBD1. The germline CDR1 and CDR2 sequences are MDHEN and SYDVKM. V lost 2 bases and J lost 0; bases outside the gene matches: 4. The CDR3 has 16 residues. The CDR3 loop reads CASSLGTVGSGNTIYF. Here the CDR3 DNA reads TGTGCCAGCAGTTTAGGGACAGTGGGCTCTGGAAACACCATATATTTT.

The chain uses TRBV7-9 and TRBJ1-5, with 7 bases that match TRBD1. CDR1 is SEHNR and CDR2 is FQNEAQ in the germline V gene (reference sequence). The ends lost 1 base at V and 5 bases at J; junction bases unmatched: 11. The CDR3 has 17 amino acids. Here the CDR3 DNA reads TGTGCCAGCAGCTTAGTCGGGAGTAGGGACAGCCATCAGCCCCAGCATTTT. Encoded protein: CASSLVGSRDSHQPQHF.

As regards this clone: The identical CDR3 is also encoded by other nucleotide sequences in the sample. The V call is TRBV21-1, the J call TRBJ2-7; the DNA was not compared with TRBD2, the D call given in the table. TRBV21-1 is a recognized pseudogene. The length of the CDR3 is 13 residues. The chain's CDR3 is CATPPRGGYEQYV. The CDR3 bases are TGTGCCACCCCACCCAGAGGTGGCTACGAGCAGTACGTC.

This rearrangement joins TRBV19 to TRBJ1-1, with D uncertain. The germline gives CDR1 LNHDA, CDR2 SQIVND (reference sequence). The length of the CDR3 is 14 residues. V was pared by 6 bases and J by 1 base, with 12 bases between. The CDR3 is CASSLRAQNTEAFF. The CDR3 DNA reads as TGTGCCAGTAGCTTACGAGCCCAGAACACTGAAGCTTTCTTT.

V usage is TRBV5-1 and J usage is TRBJ1-5, with D possibly being TRBD1 (5 bases). Looked up from germline, CDR1 is SGHRS and CDR2 is YFSETQ. CDR3 length: 15 amino acids. Trimming removed 2 bases from V and 2 bases from J, with 11 bases in between. CDR3 amino acids: CASSLSGYGNQPQHF. In DNA form, the CDR3 reads TGCGCCAGCAGCTTATCAGGGTACGGCAATCAGCCCCAGCATTTT.

The chain couples TRBV4-2 to TRBJ2-6; D possibly uses TRBD1 or TRBD2 (5 bases each). The CDR3 extends over 17 amino acids. The V gene's germline CDR1 is LGHNA and CDR2 YNFKEQ. The V end was cut by 0 bases, the J end by 1 base, with 10 bases between. Written as DNA, the CDR3 is TGTGCCAGCAGCCAAGATGCAGGGAGATCTGGGGCCAACGTCCTGACTTTC. The encoded protein is CASSQDAGRSGANVLTF.

To note about this clone: The sample has other DNA sequences that encode this CDR3 too. The V and J genes are TRBV2 and TRBJ1-2, with D tentatively TRBD1 (5 bases). Germline loops: CDR1 SNHLY, CDR2 FYNNEI. The CDR3 runs 13 residues. V was cut by 2 bases and J by 2 bases, with 6 bases left in between. CDR3 bases: TGTGCCAGCAGTGAACAGGGAAACTATGGCTACACCTTC. Translation: CASSEQGNYGYTF.

J is TRBJ2-2 and V is TRBV4-3; the D gene is possibly TRBD1 (5 bases). CDR1 and CDR2 (germline): LGHNA, YSLEER. Trimming shortened V by 4 bases and J by 4 bases, and 10 bases separated the two germline ends. This CDR3 has 14 residues. The CDR3 DNA is TGCGCCAGCAGCCCGCAGGGTGGCACCGGGGAGCTGTTTTTT. Its protein product is CASSPQGGTGELFF.

The chain couples TRBV30 to TRBJ1-5, with D possibly being TRBD1 (6 bases). Trimming removed 0 bases from V and 2 bases from J, with 11 bases in between. The CDR3 runs to 15 residues. The V gene's germline CDR1 is GTSNPN and CDR2 SVGIG (reference sequence). Here the CDR3 reads CAWSVGRGGNQPQHF. The CDR3 region has the DNA TGTGCCTGGAGTGTAGGCAGGGGAGGCAATCAGCCCCAGCATTTT.

V and J are TRBV6-1 and TRBJ1-5, with 7 bases identical to TRBD1. Trimming took 4 bases from V and 4 from J; bases not matched to a gene: 10. CDR1 is MNHNS and CDR2 is SASEGT in the germline V gene. This CDR3 has 16 amino acids. CDR3 in amino acids: CASSAMSDRRNQPQHF. The DNA of the CDR3 is TGTGCCAGCAGTGCTATGTCGGACAGGAGGAATCAGCCCCAGCATTTT.

This clone appeared once. In the same sample, other DNA sequences code for this CDR3. The chain has TRBV6-5 and TRBJ1-2, with 11 nucleotides matching TRBD1. The CDR3 sequence is 14 residues long. Germline loops: CDR1 MNHEY, CDR2 SVGAGI. V was pared by 5 bases and J by 8 bases, with 7 bases of the junction left unmatched. CDR3 coding DNA: TGTGCCAGCAGTACCGGGACAGGGGGATTCGGCTACACCTTC. Residues: CASSTGTGGFGYTF.

The chain couples TRBV28 to TRBJ2-6; D is unclear. V dropped 2 bases and J dropped 13 bases, with 12 bases sitting between them. The germline CDR1 and CDR2 sequences are MDHEN and SYDVKM. This CDR3 is built from 13 residues. The CDR3 DNA sequence: TGTGCCAGCAGTTTAGGGCCAATCCGGGTCCTGACTTTC. It codes for CASSLGPIRVLTF.

This chain links TRBV4-3 with TRBJ2-3; D gene uncertain. The CDR3 is 16 amino acids. Germline V gives CDR1 LGHNA, CDR2 YSLEER. V lost 1 base to trimming and J lost 2 bases, with 13 bases between them. As DNA, the CDR3 is TGCGCCAGCAGCCAAGGTCCAGGTTTTACCACAGATACGCAGTATTTT. Translation: CASSQGPGFTTDTQYF.

The chain is built from TRBV10-2 and TRBJ2-5; 11 bases line up with TRBD2. Germline trimming cut 4 bases from V and 2 bases from J; bases unmatched to any gene: 3. CDR3 length: 15 residues. The germline gives CDR1 WSHSY, CDR2 SAAADI. This CDR3 reads CASSGLAGQQETQYF. The CDR3 nucleotides are TGCGCCAGCAGTGGACTAGCGGGGCAACAAGAGACCCAGTACTTC.